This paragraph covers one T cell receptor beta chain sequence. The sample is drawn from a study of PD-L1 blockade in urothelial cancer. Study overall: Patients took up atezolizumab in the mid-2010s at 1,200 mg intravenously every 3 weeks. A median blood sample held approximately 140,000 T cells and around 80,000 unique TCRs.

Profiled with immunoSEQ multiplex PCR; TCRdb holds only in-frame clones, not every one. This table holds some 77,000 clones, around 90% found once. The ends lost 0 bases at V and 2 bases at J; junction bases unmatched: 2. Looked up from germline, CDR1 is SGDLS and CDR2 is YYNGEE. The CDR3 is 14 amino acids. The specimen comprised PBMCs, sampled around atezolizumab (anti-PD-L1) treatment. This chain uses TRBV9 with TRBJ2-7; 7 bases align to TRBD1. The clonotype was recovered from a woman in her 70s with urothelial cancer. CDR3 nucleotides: TGTGCCAGCAGCGTAGATGGGACAGCCTACGAGCAGTACTTC. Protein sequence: CASSVDGTAYEQYF. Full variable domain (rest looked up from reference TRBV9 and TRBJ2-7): DSGVTQTPKHLITATGQRVTLRCSPRSGDLSVYWYQQSLDQGLQFLIQYYNGEERAKGNILERFSAQQFPDLHSELNLSSLELGDSALYFCASSVDGTAYEQYFGPGTRLTVT.